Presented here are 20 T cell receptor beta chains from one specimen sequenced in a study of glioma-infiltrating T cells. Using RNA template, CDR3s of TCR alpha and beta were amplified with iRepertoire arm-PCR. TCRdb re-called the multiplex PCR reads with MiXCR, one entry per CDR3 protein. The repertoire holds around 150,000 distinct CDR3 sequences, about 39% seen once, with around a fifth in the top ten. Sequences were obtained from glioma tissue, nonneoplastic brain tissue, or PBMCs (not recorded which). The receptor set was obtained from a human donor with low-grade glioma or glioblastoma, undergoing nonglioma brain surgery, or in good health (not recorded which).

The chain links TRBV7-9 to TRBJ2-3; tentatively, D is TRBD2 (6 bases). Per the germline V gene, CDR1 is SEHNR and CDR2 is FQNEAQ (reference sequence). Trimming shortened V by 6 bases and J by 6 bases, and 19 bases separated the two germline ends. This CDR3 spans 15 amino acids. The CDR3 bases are TGTGCCAGCAGTTCAGAGGGTAGCGGCGAGGATACGCAGTATTTT. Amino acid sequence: CASSSEGSGEDTQYF.

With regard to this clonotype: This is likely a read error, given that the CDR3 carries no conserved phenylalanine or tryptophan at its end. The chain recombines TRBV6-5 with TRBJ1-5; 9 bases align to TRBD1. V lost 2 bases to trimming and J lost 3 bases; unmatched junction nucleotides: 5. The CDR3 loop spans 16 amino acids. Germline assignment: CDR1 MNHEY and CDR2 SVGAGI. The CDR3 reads CASSYRQGVVNQPQHL. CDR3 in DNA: TGTGCCAGCAGTTACAGACAGGGGGTCGTCAATCAGCCCCAGCATCTT.

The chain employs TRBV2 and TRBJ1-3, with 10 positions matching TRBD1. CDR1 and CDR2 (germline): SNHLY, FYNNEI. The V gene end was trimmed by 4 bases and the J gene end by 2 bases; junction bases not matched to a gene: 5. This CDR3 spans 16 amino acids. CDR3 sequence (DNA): TGTGCCAGCAGTGGACGGGACAGGGGAACTGGAAACACCATATATTTT. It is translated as CASSGRDRGTGNTIYF.

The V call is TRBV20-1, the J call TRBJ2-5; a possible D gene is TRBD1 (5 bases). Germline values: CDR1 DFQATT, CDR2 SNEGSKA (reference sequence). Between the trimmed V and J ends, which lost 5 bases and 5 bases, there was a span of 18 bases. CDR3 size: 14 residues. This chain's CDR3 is CSAWGQGHAETQYF. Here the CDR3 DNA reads TGCAGTGCTTGGGGCCAGGGCCACGCGGAGACCCAGTACTTC.

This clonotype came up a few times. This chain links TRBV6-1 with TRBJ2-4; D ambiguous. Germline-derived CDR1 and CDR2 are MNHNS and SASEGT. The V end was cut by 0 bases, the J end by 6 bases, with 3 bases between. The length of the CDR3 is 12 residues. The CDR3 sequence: CASSEAGNIQYF. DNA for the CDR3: TGTGCCAGCAGTGAAGCAGGAAACATTCAGTACTTC.

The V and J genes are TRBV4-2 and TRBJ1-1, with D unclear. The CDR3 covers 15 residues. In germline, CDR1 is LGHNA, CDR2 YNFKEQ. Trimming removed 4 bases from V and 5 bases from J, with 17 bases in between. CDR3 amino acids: CASSPNNIRWTEAFF. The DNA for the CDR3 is TGTGCCAGCAGCCCAAATAACATAAGATGGACTGAAGCTTTCTTT.

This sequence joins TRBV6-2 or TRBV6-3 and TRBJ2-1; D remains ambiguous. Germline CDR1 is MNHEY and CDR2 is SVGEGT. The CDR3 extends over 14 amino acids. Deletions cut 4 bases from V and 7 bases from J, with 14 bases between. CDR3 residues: CASSCQMTANEQFF. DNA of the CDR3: TGTGCCAGCAGTTGCCAGATGACGGCTAATGAGCAGTTCTTC.

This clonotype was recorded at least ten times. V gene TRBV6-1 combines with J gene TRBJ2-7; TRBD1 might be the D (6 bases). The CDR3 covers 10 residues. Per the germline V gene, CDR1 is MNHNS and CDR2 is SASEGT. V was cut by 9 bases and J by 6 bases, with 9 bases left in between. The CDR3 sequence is CASGQSEQYF. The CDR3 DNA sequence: TGTGCCAGTGGACAGAGCGAGCAGTACTTC.

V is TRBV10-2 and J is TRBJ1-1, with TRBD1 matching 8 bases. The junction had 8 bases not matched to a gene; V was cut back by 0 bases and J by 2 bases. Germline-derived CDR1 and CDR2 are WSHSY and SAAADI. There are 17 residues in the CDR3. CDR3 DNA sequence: TGCGCCAGCAGTGAGTCTTGGGACAGGCGTTTAAACACTGAAGCTTTCTTT. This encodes CASSESWDRRLNTEAFF.

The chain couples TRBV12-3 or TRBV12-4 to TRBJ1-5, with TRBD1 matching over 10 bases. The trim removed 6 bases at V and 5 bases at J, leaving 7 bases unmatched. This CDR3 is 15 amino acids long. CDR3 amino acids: CASRSDRGVDQPQHF. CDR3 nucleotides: TGTGCCAGCAGGTCGGACAGGGGGGTAGATCAGCCCCAGCATTTT.

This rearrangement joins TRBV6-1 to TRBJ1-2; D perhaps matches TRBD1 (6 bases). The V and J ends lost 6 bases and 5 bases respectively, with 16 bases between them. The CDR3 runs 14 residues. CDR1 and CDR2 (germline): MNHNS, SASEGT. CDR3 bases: TGTGCCAGCAGCCAAGACAGGACTGCATATGGCTACACCTTC. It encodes CASSQDRTAYGYTF.

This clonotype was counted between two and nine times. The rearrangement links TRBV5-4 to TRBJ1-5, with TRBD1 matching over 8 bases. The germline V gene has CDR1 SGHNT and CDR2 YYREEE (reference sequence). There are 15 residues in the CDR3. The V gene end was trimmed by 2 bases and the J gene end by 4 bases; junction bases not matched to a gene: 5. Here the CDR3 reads CASSFGTGGNQPQHF. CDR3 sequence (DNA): TGTGCCAGCAGCTTTGGGACAGGAGGTAATCAGCCCCAGCATTTT.

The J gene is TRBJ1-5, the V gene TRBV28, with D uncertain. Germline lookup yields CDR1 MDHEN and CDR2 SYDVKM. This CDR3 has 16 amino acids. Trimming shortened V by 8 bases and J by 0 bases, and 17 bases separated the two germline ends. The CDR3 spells CASSVFEFYSNQPQHF. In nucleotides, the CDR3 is TGTGCCAGCTCAGTTTTCGAATTTTATAGCAATCAGCCCCAGCATTTT.

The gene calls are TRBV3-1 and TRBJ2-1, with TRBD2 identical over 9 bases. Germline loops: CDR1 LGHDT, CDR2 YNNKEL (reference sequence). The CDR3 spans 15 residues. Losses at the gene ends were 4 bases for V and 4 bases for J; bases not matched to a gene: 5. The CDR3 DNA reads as TGTGCCAGCAGCCTTAGCGGGGGAACGTACAATGAGCAGTTCTTC. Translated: CASSLSGGTYNEQFF.

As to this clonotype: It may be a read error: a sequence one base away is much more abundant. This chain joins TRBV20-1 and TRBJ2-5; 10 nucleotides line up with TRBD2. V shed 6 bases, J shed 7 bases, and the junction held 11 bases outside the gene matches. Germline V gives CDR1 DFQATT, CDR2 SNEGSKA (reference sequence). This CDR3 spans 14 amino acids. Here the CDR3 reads CSAQASGSGGTQYF. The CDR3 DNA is TGCAGTGCCCAGGCTAGCGGGAGTGGAGGGACCCAGTACTTC.

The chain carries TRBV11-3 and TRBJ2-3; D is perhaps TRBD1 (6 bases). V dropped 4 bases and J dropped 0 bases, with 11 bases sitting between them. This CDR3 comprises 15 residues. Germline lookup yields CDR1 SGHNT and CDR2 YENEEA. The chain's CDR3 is CASSYRTASTDTQYF. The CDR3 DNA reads TGTGCCAGCAGCTACAGGACAGCCAGCACAGATACGCAGTATTTT.

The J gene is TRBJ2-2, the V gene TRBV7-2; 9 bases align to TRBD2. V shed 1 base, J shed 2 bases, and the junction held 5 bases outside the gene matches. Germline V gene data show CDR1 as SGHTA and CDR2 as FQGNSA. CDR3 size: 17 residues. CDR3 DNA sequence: TGTGCCAGCAGCTTAGTTGGCGGGGGGGCTAACACCGGGGAGCTGTTTTTT. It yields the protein CASSLVGGGANTGELFF.

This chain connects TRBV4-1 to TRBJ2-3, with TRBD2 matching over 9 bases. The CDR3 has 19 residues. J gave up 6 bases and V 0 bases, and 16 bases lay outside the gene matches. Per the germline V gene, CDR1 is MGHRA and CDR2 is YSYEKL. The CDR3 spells CASSQDSLFAGGPGDTQYF. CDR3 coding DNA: TGCGCCAGCAGCCAAGATTCCCTTTTCGCGGGGGGGCCGGGGGATACGCAGTATTTT.

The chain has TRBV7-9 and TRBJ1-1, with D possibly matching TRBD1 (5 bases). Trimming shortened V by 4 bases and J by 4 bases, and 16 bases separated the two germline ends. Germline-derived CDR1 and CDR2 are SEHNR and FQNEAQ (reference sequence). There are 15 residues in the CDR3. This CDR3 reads CASSSDRVRGTEAFF. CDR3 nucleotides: TGTGCCAGCAGCTCGGACCGGGTAAGGGGCACTGAAGCTTTCTTT.

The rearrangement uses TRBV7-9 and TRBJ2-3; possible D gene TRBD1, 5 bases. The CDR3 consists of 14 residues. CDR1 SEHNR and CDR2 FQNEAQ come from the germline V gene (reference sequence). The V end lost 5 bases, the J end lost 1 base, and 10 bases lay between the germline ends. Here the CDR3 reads CASSGAAGTDTQYF. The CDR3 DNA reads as TGTGCCAGCAGCGGGGCGGCGGGCACAGATACGCAGTATTTT.